The 20 T cell receptor beta chains below were found in one sample sequenced in a study of graft-versus-host responses after intestinal transplantation. Antigens for these TCRs are unknown. Method: immunoSEQ multiplex PCR; TCRdb's copy keeps in-frame clones and lacks some. The data hold some 100,000 clones, with approximately 92% observed a single time. The specimen was unstimulated CD8+ T cells sorted from spleen or lymph node cells, collected before transplant. These receptor sequences come from a human donor who was the organ donor for an intestinal transplant.

J is TRBJ2-2 and V is TRBV11-2, with D unclear. V was pared by 4 bases and J by 7 bases, with 10 bases between. Germline V lookup: CDR1 SGHAT, CDR2 FQNNGV. The CDR3 has 13 amino acids. The CDR3 sequence is CASSYSVVGELFF. For the CDR3, the DNA is TGTGCCAGCAGCTATAGTGTGGTCGGGGAGCTGTTTTTT. The variable domain in full, with the rest retrieved from reference TRBV11-2 and TRBJ2-2, is EAGVAQSPRYKIIEKRQSVAFWCNPISGHATLYWYQQILGQGPKLLIQFQNNGVVDDSQLPKDRFSAERLKGVDSTLKIQPAKLEDSAVYLCASSYSVVGELFFGEGSRLTVL.

This clone was detected only once. The rearrangement links TRBV4-1 to TRBJ1-1; D is ambiguous. Trimming shortened V by 1 base and J by 5 bases, and 14 bases separated the two germline ends. CDR3 size: 15 residues. Per the germline V gene, CDR1 is MGHRA and CDR2 is YSYEKL. This CDR3 reads CASSQVEDPETEAFF. CDR3 bases: TGCGCCAGCAGCCAAGTGGAGGACCCCGAGACTGAAGCTTTCTTT.

Here the CDR3 DNA reads TGTGCCAGTGGGACAGCCCTGAACACTGAAGCTTTCTTT. Its protein product is CASGTALNTEAFF. This chain connects TRBV19 to TRBJ1-1, with 7 bases fitting TRBD1. The CDR3 sequence is 13 residues long. CDR1 LNHDA and CDR2 SQIVND come from the germline V gene (reference sequence). The V gene end was trimmed by 8 bases and the J gene end by 0 bases; junction bases not matched to a gene: 3.

This rearrangement joins TRBV5-6 to TRBJ2-1; possibly TRBD1 for D (6 bases). Germline V gene sequence: CDR1 SGHDT, CDR2 YYEEEE. V lost 6 bases, J lost 4 bases, and 14 bases lay in between. The CDR3 is 14 residues long. The CDR3 loop reads CASTRDTEYNEQFF. The CDR3 DNA follows: TGTGCCAGCACCAGGGACACCGAGTACAATGAGCAGTTCTTC.

V is TRBV6-1 and J is TRBJ1-1, with a weak D call TRBD1 (5 bases). The CDR3 is 12 residues long. The germline V gene encodes CDR1 MNHNS and CDR2 SASEGT. V lost 5 bases to trimming and J lost 1 base, with 5 bases between them. The CDR3 sequence: CASSTGNTEAFF. The CDR3 DNA reads as TGTGCCAGCAGTACAGGGAACACTGAAGCTTTCTTT.

This chain links TRBV28 with TRBJ1-5, with 8 nucleotides matching TRBD1. This CDR3 spans 14 amino acids. The germline CDR1 and CDR2 sequences are MDHEN and SYDVKM. V dropped 5 bases and J dropped 7; count of bases not matched to a gene: 7. In DNA, the CDR3 is TGTGCCAGCAGTCCAACAGGGGGAAGGCAGCCCCAGCATTTT. Its translation is CASSPTGGRQPQHF.

V gene TRBV9 combines with J gene TRBJ1-3; no clear D. CDR1 is SGDLS and CDR2 is YYNGEE in the germline V gene. The V end lost 0 bases, the J end lost 0 bases, and 13 bases lay between the germline ends. The CDR3 is made up of 17 amino acids. Written as DNA, the CDR3 is TGTGCCAGCAGCGTAGTCGGGGAATCGTACTCTGGAAACACCATATATTTT. This sequence encodes CASSVVGESYSGNTIYF.

The chain recombines TRBV7-6 with TRBJ2-2; D is possibly TRBD2 (6 bases). CDR1 is SGHVS, CDR2 FNYEAQ, per germline. CDR3 length equals 13 residues. V lost 2 bases and J lost 5, with 6 bases in between. The CDR3 bases are TGTGCCAGCAGCTTAAGCGGGACCGGGGAGCTGTTTTTT. Its protein product is CASSLSGTGELFF.

CDR3 amino acids: CAISETSGAGSYEQYF. The CDR3 nucleotides read TGTGCCATCAGTGAGACTAGCGGGGCGGGCTCCTACGAGCAGTACTTC. This rearrangement joins TRBV10-3 to TRBJ2-7; 10 bases match TRBD2. V was pared by 2 bases and J by 0 bases, with 4 bases of the junction left unmatched. Per germline, CDR1 ENHRY and CDR2 SYGVKD. The CDR3 runs 16 residues.

The chain joins TRBV9 to TRBJ2-2; tentative D call: TRBD1 (6 bases). The CDR3 has 16 amino acids. The germline V and J ends were trimmed by 3 bases and 4 bases, with 16 bases remaining between them. Germline-derived CDR1 and CDR2 are SGDLS and YYNGEE. CDR3 bases: TGTGCCAGCAGCGCCCTAAGGGCAGGGGCCACCGGGGAGCTGTTTTTT. Its protein product is CASSALRAGATGELFF.

This clone was seen once. J is TRBJ2-7 and V is TRBV5-4, with TRBD1 matching over 10 bases. Germline assignment: CDR1 SGHNT and CDR2 YYREEE (reference sequence). The length of the CDR3 is 14 residues. The trim removed 4 bases at V and 3 bases at J, leaving 4 bases unmatched. CDR3 bases: TGTGCCAGCAGCCGCCGGGACAGGGGCTACGAGCAGTACTTC. It translates to CASSRRDRGYEQYF.

The V and J genes are TRBV7-6 and TRBJ1-2, with 12 bases identical to TRBD1. Germline loops: CDR1 SGHVS, CDR2 FNYEAQ. V lost 4 bases, J lost 5 bases, and 5 bases stayed unmatched. This CDR3 region has 15 residues. The CDR3 protein is CASSSGQGAGYGYTF. In DNA form, the CDR3 reads TGTGCCAGCAGCTCGGGACAGGGGGCGGGTTATGGCTACACCTTC.

The chain recombines TRBV4-1 with TRBJ2-1, with TRBD2 matching over 8 bases. The germline V gene encodes CDR1 MGHRA and CDR2 YSYEKL. The ends lost 1 base at V and 5 bases at J; junction bases unmatched: 7. The CDR3 has 16 residues. The CDR3 protein is CASSQGVEAGDNEQFF. CDR3 nucleotides: TGCGCCAGCAGCCAAGGGGTAGAAGCGGGAGACAATGAGCAGTTCTTC.

The chain employs TRBV4-3 and TRBJ2-7; the match to TRBD2 covers 7 bases. The V gene end was trimmed by 1 base and the J gene end by 3 bases; junction bases not matched to a gene: 3. The germline V gene encodes CDR1 LGHNA and CDR2 YSLEER. This CDR3 spans 14 amino acids. The CDR3 is CASSQGGRDYEQYF. The CDR3 DNA follows: TGCGCCAGCAGCCAAGGCGGGAGAGACTACGAGCAGTACTTC.

The rearrangement links TRBV7-8 to TRBJ1-2, with TRBD1 matching over 9 bases. Germline CDR1 is SGHVS and CDR2 is FQNEAQ. The V and J ends lost 2 bases and 0 bases, in that order; junction bases with no gene match: 10. The CDR3 is 18 residues long. The CDR3 DNA reads TGTGCCAGCAGCTTAACCGATATACGGACAGGGGCTAACTATGGCTACACCTTC. Translating gives CASSLTDIRTGANYGYTF.

This chain connects TRBV27 to TRBJ2-1; D might be TRBD2 (6 bases). The germline V and J ends were trimmed by 1 base and 3 bases, with 10 bases remaining between them. Germline CDR1 and CDR2: MNHEY and SMNVEV (reference sequence). The length of the CDR3 is 15 residues. The CDR3 nucleotides are TGTGCCAGCAGTTTATGGGGGAGGAGCTACAATGAGCAGTTCTTC. It specifies CASSLWGRSYNEQFF.

This clone was seen once. This sequence joins TRBV7-3 and TRBJ2-1; D may be TRBD2 (7 bases). The V end lost 0 bases, the J end lost 5 bases, and 14 bases lay between the germline ends. Germline assignment: CDR1 SGHTA and CDR2 FQGTGA. The CDR3 extends over 16 amino acids. The CDR3 nucleotides read TGTGCCAGCAGCTTAACGCGTCGGGGGGCTGACAATGAGCAGTTCTTC. Residues: CASSLTRRGADNEQFF.

The CDR3 nucleotides read TGTGCCAGCAGCTTGGGGCCGGGGACAGCCTACGAGCAGTACTTC. Its translation: CASSLGPGTAYEQYF. This chain uses TRBV5-4 with TRBJ2-7; 7 positions agree with TRBD1. CDR1 is SGHNT and CDR2 is YYREEE in the germline V gene (reference sequence). The V and J ends lost 0 bases and 2 bases, in that order; junction bases with no gene match: 5. This CDR3 is 15 amino acids long.

V and J are TRBV18 and TRBJ2-2; D perhaps matches TRBD1 (5 bases). V was cut by 8 bases and J by 6 bases, with 7 bases left in between. From germline, CDR1 is KGHSH and CDR2 LQKENI. This CDR3 comprises 11 residues. Here the CDR3 reads CASLGAGELFF. The CDR3 DNA reads TGTGCCAGCCTAGGGGCCGGGGAGCTGTTTTTT. Full variable domain (missing parts from reference TRBV18 and TRBJ2-2): NAGVMQNPRHLVRRRGQEARLRCSPMKGHSHVYWYRQLPEEGLKFMVYLQKENIIDESGMPKERFSAEFPKEGPSILRIQQVVRGDSAAYFCASLGAGELFFGEGSRLTVL.

With respect to this clone: One end of the junction fails to match germline, which may point to a read error. The chain has TRBV29-1 and TRBJ2-7; D ambiguous. The CDR3 totals 12 residues. Per the germline V gene, CDR1 is SQVTM and CDR2 is ANQGSEA. The CDR3 coding sequence is TGCAGCGTTGAGGAGAGCTCCCACGAGCAGTACTTC. Translating it yields CSVEESSHEQYF.